These T cell receptor beta chains were read from a single sample in a study of somatic mutations in cytotoxic T cells in rheumatoid arthritis. Sequencing used immunoSEQ multiplex PCR; TCRdb keeps in-frame clones, though not all of them. The data contain approximately 10,000 clones, 65% to 85% of them singletons. Sequences were obtained from CD8+ T cells sorted from blood. These receptors were collected from a woman aged 50 to 65 in good health. Each CDR3 is given with its conserved first and last residue. The D gene is left open where the match is weak. Where a row states a size, it is once, few, many or the class of an expanded clone; other rows omit it.

j_call: TRBJ1-5
v_call: TRBV6-1
cdr3_length: 15
d_call: TRBD1
clone_size: few
cdr3_nt: TGTGCCAGCAGTGGATGGGGACAGGGACGGCTGTCCCAGCATTTT
cdr3_aa: CASSGWGQGRLSQHF

j_call: TRBJ2-3
v_call: TRBV28
cdr3_length: 17
d_call: TRBD2
clone_size: NA
cdr3_nt: TGTGCCAGCAGTTCTCATGGGGGGACTAGCGGGAGAGACACGCAGTATTTT
cdr3_aa: CASSSHGGTSGRDTQYF

j_call: TRBJ2-7
v_call: TRBV6-1
cdr3_length: 13
d_call: NA
clone_size: NA
cdr3_nt: TGTGCCAGCAGTGAAGGCGCCTTCTACGAGCAGTACTTC
cdr3_aa: CASSEGAFYEQYF

j_call: TRBJ2-5
v_call: TRBV6-5
cdr3_length: 15
d_call: TRBD1
clone_size: once
cdr3_nt: TGTGCCAGCAGGCGGACAGGGACGGGCCAAGAGACCCAGTACTTC
cdr3_aa: CASRRTGTGQETQYF

j_call: TRBJ2-1
v_call: TRBV6-4
cdr3_length: 16
d_call: NA
clone_size: large
cdr3_nt: TGTGCCAGCAGTGACTCCGGGGGAGGCTCCTACAATGAGCAGTTCTTC
cdr3_aa: CASSDSGGGSYNEQFF

j_call: TRBJ2-3
v_call: TRBV28
cdr3_length: 15
d_call: TRBD1
clone_size: NA
cdr3_nt: TGTGCCAGCAGTTCCCGGGACAGGGGCACAGATACGCAGTATTTT
cdr3_aa: CASSSRDRGTDTQYF

j_call: TRBJ2-7
v_call: TRBV6-1
cdr3_length: 11
d_call: NA
clone_size: once
cdr3_nt: TGTGCCGGCATGGCCGGGGACGAGCAGTACTTC
cdr3_aa: CAGMAGDEQYF

j_call: TRBJ1-6
v_call: TRBV30
cdr3_length: 17
d_call: TRBD1
clone_size: NA
cdr3_nt: TGTGCCTGGAGTGTAGGTAGTAACAGGGGAGATAATTCACCCCTCCACTTT
cdr3_aa: CAWSVGSNRGDNSPLHF

j_call: TRBJ2-7
v_call: TRBV20-1
cdr3_length: 10
d_call: NA
clone_size: NA
cdr3_nt: TGCAGTGCCCTGGACAACGAGCAGTACTTC
cdr3_aa: CSALDNEQYF

j_call: TRBJ1-1
v_call: TRBV5-1
cdr3_length: 14
d_call: NA
clone_size: NA
cdr3_nt: TGCGCCAGCAGCTCGCAGGGTGGTTGGACTGAAGCTTTCTTT
cdr3_aa: CASSSQGGWTEAFF

j_call: TRBJ2-3
v_call: TRBV7-2
cdr3_length: 15
d_call: NA
clone_size: NA
cdr3_nt: TGTGCCAGCAATCTAAGGAGGGTCGAGACAGATACGCAGTATTTT
cdr3_aa: CASNLRRVETDTQYF

j_call: TRBJ1-1
v_call: TRBV5-6
cdr3_length: 14
d_call: TRBD1
clone_size: NA
cdr3_nt: TGTGCCAGCAGCTTGGCAGGGGGCACCACTGAAGCTTTCTTT
cdr3_aa: CASSLAGGTTEAFF

j_call: TRBJ2-7
v_call: TRBV19
cdr3_length: 14
d_call: TRBD1
clone_size: NA
cdr3_nt: TGTGCCAGTAGTATAGGGACAGGACCCTACGAGCAGTACTTC
cdr3_aa: CASSIGTGPYEQYF

j_call: TRBJ1-6
v_call: TRBV7-9
cdr3_length: 13
d_call: NA
clone_size: few
cdr3_nt: TGTGCCAGCAGGCAGGGGCCGCAATCACCCCTCCACTTT
cdr3_aa: CASRQGPQSPLHF

j_call: TRBJ1-4
v_call: TRBV11-2
cdr3_length: 15
d_call: TRBD1
clone_size: NA
cdr3_nt: TGTGCCAGCAGCGAAGGGACAGGGGAACGTGAAAAACTGTTTTTT
cdr3_aa: CASSEGTGEREKLFF

j_call: TRBJ2-2
v_call: TRBV7-8
cdr3_length: 17
d_call: TRBD2
clone_size: NA
cdr3_nt: TGTGCCAGCAGCTTTAGTAGCGGGGGAGCGAACACCGGGGAGCTGTTTTTT
cdr3_aa: CASSFSSGGANTGELFF

j_call: TRBJ2-7
v_call: TRBV30
cdr3_length: 14
d_call: TRBD1
clone_size: NA
cdr3_nt: TGTGCCTGGACACAGGGGGCTATAACCTACGAGCAGTACTTC
cdr3_aa: CAWTQGAITYEQYF

j_call: TRBJ2-7
v_call: TRBV2
cdr3_length: 15
d_call: TRBD2
clone_size: NA
cdr3_nt: TGTGCCAGCAGTGGGACTAGCGGGTACTCCTACGAGCAGTACTTC
cdr3_aa: CASSGTSGYSYEQYF

j_call: TRBJ2-2
v_call: TRBV5-5
cdr3_length: 16
d_call: TRBD1
clone_size: once
cdr3_nt: TGTGCCAGCAGCTCGGGACAGGGAGGTGGCACCGGGGAGCTGTTTTTT
cdr3_aa: CASSSGQGGGTGELFF

j_call: TRBJ1-2
v_call: TRBV21-1
cdr3_length: 15
d_call: NA
clone_size: NA
cdr3_nt: TGTGCCAGCAGCAAAGTGAACGGATGGATGGGCGGCTACACCTTC
cdr3_aa: CASSKVNGWMGGYTF

j_call: TRBJ2-7
v_call: TRBV7-8
cdr3_length: 12
d_call: NA
clone_size: NA
cdr3_nt: TGTGCCAGCAGCTTCGGGAGTTACGAGCAGTACTTC
cdr3_aa: CASSFGSYEQYF

j_call: TRBJ1-5
v_call: TRBV29-1
cdr3_length: 12
d_call: NA
clone_size: few
cdr3_nt: TGCAGCGTTGAAGATCTGGAGGCGGCCCAGCATTTT
cdr3_aa: CSVEDLEAAQHF